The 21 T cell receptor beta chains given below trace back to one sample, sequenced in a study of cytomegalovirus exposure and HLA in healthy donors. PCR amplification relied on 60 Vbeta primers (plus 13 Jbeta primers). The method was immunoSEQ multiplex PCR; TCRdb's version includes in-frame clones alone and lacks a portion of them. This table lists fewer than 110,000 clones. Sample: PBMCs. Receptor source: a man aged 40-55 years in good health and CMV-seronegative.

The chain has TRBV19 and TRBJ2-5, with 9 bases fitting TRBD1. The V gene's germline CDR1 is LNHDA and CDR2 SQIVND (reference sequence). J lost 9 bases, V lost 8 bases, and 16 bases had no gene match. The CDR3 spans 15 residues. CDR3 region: CASRPNRGQSLAQYF. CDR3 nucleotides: TGTGCCAGTCGACCGAACAGGGGGCAGTCCTTGGCCCAGTACTTC.

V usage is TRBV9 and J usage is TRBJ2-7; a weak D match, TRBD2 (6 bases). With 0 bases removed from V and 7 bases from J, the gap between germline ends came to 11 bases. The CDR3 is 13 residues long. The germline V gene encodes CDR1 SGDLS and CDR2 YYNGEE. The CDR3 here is CASSVVDGGEQYF. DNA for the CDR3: TGTGCCAGCAGCGTAGTAGATGGGGGGGAGCAGTACTTC.

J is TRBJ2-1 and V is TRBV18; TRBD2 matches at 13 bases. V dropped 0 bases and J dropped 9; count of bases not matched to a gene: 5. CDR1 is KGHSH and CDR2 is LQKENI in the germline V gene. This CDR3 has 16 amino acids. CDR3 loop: CASSPPGLAGSFEQFF. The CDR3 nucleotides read TGTGCCAGCTCACCACCGGGACTAGCGGGATCATTTGAGCAGTTCTTC.

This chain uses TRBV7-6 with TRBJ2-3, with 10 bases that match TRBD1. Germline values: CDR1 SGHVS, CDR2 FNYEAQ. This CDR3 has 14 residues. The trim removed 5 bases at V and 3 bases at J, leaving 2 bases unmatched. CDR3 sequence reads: CASSDRGQTDTQYF. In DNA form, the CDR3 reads TGTGCCAGCAGCGACAGGGGGCAGACAGATACGCAGTATTTT.

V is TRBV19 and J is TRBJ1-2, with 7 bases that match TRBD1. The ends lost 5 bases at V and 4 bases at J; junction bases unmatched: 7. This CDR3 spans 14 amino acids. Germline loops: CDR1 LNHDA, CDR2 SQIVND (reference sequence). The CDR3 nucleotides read TGTGCCAGTAGTGCTTCCGGGACAGTCTATGGCTACACCTTC. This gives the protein CASSASGTVYGYTF.

CDR3 amino acids: CASSLSSGRQETQYF. In nucleotides, the CDR3 is TGCGCCAGCAGCTTGTCTAGCGGGAGGCAAGAGACCCAGTACTTC. The chain uses TRBV5-1 and TRBJ2-5, with 11 bases that match TRBD2. Germline CDR1 is SGHRS and CDR2 is YFSETQ. V lost 1 base, J lost 2 bases, and 1 base stayed unmatched. The CDR3 has 15 amino acids.

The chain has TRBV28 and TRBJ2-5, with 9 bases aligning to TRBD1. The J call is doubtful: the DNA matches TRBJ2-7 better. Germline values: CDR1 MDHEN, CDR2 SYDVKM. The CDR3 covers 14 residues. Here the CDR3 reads CASSYGTGTHEQYF. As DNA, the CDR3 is TGTGCCAGCAGTTACGGGACAGGGACCCACGAGCAGTACTTC.

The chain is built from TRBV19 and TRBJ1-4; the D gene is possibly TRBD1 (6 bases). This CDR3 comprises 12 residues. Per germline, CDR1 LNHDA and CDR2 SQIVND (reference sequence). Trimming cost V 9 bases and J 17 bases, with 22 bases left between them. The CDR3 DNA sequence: TGTGCCAGCCGGGGCGGGGGACATACTCTATTTTTT. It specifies CASRGGGHTLFF.

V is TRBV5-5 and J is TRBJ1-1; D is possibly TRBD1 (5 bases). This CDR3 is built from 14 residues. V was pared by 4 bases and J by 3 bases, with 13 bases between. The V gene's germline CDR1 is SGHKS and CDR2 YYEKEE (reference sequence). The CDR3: CASSRGTPDTEAFF. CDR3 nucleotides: TGTGCCAGCAGCCGCGGGACGCCCGACACTGAAGCTTTCTTT.

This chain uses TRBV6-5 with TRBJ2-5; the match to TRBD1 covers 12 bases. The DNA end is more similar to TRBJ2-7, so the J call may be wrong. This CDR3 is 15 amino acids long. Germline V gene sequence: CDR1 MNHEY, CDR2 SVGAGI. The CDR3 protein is CASSQGTGGFYEQYF. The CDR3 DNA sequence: TGTGCCAGCAGTCAGGGGACAGGGGGCTTCTACGAGCAGTACTTC.

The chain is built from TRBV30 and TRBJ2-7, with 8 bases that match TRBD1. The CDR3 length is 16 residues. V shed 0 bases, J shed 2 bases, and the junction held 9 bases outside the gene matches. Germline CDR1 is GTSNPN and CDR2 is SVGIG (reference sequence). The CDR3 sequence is CAWSVIPGGFTYEQYF. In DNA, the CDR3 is TGTGCCTGGAGTGTAATCCCAGGGGGCTTCACCTACGAGCAGTACTTC.

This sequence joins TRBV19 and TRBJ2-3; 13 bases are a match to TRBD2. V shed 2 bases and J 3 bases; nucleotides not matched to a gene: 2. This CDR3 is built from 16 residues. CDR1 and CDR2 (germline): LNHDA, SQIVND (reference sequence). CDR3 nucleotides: TGTGCCAGTAGTATACTACTAGCGGGAGGGACAGATACGCAGTATTTT. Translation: CASSILLAGGTDTQYF.

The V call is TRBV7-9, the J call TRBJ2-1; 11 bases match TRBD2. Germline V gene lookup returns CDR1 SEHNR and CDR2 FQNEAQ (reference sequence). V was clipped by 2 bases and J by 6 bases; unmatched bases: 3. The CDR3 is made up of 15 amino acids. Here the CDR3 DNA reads TGTGCCAGCAGCTTAAGGCTAGCGGGGGGCAATGAGCAGTTCTTC. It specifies CASSLRLAGGNEQFF. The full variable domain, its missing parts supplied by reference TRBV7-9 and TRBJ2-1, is DTGVSQNPRHKITKRGQNVTFRCDPISEHNRLYWYRQTLGQGPEFLTYFQNEAQLEKSRLLSDRFSAERPKGSFSTLEIQRTEQGDSAMYLCASSLRLAGGNEQFFGPGTRLTVL.

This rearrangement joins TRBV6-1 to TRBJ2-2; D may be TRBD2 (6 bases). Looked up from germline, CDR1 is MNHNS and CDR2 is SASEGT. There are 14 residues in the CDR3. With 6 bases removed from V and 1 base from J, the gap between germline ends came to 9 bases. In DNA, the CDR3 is TGTGCCAGCAGGGGCGGGGAGAACACCGGGGAGCTGTTTTTT. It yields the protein CASRGGENTGELFF.

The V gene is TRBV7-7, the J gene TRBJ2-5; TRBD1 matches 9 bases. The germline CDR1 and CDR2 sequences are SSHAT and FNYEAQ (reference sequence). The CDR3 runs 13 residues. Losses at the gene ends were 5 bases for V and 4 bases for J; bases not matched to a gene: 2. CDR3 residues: CASSGGQGETQYF. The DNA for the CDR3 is TGTGCCAGCAGCGGGGGACAGGGAGAGACCCAGTACTTC.

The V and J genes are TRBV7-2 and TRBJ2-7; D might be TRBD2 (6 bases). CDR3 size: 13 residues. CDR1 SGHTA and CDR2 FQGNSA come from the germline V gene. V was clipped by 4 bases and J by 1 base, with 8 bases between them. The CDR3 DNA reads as TGTGCCAGCAGCTCGGGAGCATCCTACGAGCAGTACTTC. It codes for CASSSGASYEQYF.

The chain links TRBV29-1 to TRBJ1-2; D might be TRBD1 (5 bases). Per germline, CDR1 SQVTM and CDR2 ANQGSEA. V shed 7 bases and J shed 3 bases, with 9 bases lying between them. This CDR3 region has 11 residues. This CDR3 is CSAGGDYGYTF. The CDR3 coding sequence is TGCAGCGCCGGGGGAGACTATGGCTACACCTTC.

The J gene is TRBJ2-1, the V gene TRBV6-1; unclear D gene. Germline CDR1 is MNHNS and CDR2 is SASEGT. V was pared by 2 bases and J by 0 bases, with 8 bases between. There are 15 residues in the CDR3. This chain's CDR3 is CASSEWRDSYNEQFF. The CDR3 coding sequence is TGTGCCAGCAGTGAATGGAGAGACTCCTACAATGAGCAGTTCTTC.

The CDR3 coding sequence is TGTGCCAGCAGCTTCGGGGGACCCCTCACAGATACGCAGTATTTT. This translates into CASSFGGPLTDTQYF. The chain uses TRBV13 and TRBJ2-3, with a tentative D call TRBD2 (6 bases). V lost 3 bases, J lost 2 bases, and 12 bases lay in between. Germline loops: CDR1 PRHDT, CDR2 FYEKMQ (reference sequence). CDR3 length: 15 residues. Supplemented by reference TRBV13 and TRBJ2-3, the full variable domain reads AAGVIQSPRHLIKEKRETATLKCYPIPRHDTVYWYQQGPGQDPQFLISFYEKMQSDKGSIPDRFSAQQFSDYHSELNMSSLELGDSALYFCASSFGGPLTDTQYFGPGTRLTVL.

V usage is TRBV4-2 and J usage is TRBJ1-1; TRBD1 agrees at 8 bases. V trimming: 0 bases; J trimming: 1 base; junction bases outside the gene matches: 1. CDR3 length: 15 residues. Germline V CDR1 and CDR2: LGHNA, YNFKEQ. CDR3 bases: TGTGCCAGCAGCCAAGAAACAGGGGGGAACACTGAAGCTTTCTTT. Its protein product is CASSQETGGNTEAFF.

The chain's CDR3 is CASIGQGNEKLFF. The DNA of the CDR3 is TGTGCCAGCATCGGACAGGGGAACGAAAAACTGTTTTTT. The V gene is TRBV2, the J gene TRBJ1-4; 9 bases align to TRBD1. V shed 7 bases, J shed 8 bases, and the junction held 5 bases outside the gene matches. The germline CDR1 and CDR2 sequences are SNHLY and FYNNEI. The length of the CDR3 is 13 residues.